This TCR beta chain was captured by sequencing in a study of T-cell reconstitution after alpha-beta-depleted transplantation in children. Study-level findings and limits: Expanded graft clones numbering several hundred reportedly gave rise to alpha-beta T cells about two months after transplant. Newly made T cells mostly supplied T-cell counts and diversity one year after transplant. Diversity of TCRbeta at day 60 was high in some patients, arising from surviving recipient T cells and thymic progenitors.

Unique molecular identifiers tagged the TCRbeta library. TCRdb reprocessed the PCR reads with MiXCR, giving one entry per CDR3 protein. The table has approximately 350,000 distinct CDR3 sequences, about a sixth seen once. Regarding this clonotype: Antigen specificity is unknown.

CDR3 size: 13 residues. Trimming took 4 bases from V and 5 from J; bases not matched to a gene: 1. CDR1 and CDR2 (germline): DFQATT, SNEGSKA (reference sequence). V is TRBV20-1 and J is TRBJ2-1; the match to TRBD2 covers 11 bases. This clonotype originated in a male patient aged 2-15 years who had a stem cell transplant for acute lymphoblastic leukemia, so the T cells may come from the graft donor. The input for sequencing was PBMCs, mostly from graft donor cells, taken 360 days after TCRalphabeta/CD19-depleted stem cell transplant. In nucleotides, the CDR3 is TGCAGTGCTAATAGCGGGGGGGACAATGAGCAGTTCTTC. This encodes CSANSGGDNEQFF.